One and the same sample provided the 10 T cell receptor beta chains below, sequenced in a study of cytotoxic CD8 clonotypes in ibrutinib-treated CLL. The assay was immunoSEQ multiplex PCR, and TCRdb's table has in-frame clones only and misses some. The data show over 150,000 clones, around 70% seen once. The sample here was PBMCs, taken after 24 months of ibrutinib treatment. The receptors were gathered from a human donor with chronic lymphocytic leukemia.

V gene TRBV14 combines with J gene TRBJ1-2, with 9 bases fitting TRBD1. Trimming took 1 base from V and 6 from J; bases not matched to a gene: 12. The CDR3 runs to 17 residues. Germline values: CDR1 SGHDN, CDR2 FVKESK. The CDR3 is CASSQAYVGTGRDGYTF. CDR3 DNA: TGTGCCAGCAGCCAAGCATACGTTGGGACAGGGCGAGATGGCTACACCTTC.

V and J are TRBV29-1 and TRBJ2-1; 7 bases line up with TRBD2. CDR1 and CDR2 (germline): SQVTM, ANQGSEA. This CDR3 region has 11 residues. Trimming at V came to 6 bases and at J to 5 bases, leaving 1 base not matched to a gene. CDR3 residues: CSVGLNNEQFF. The CDR3 DNA follows: TGCAGCGTGGGACTAAACAATGAGCAGTTCTTC.

This sequence joins TRBV28 and TRBJ2-3; D remains ambiguous. Trimming shortened V by 7 bases and J by 2 bases, and 7 bases separated the two germline ends. The CDR3 covers 12 residues. Germline V gives CDR1 MDHEN, CDR2 SYDVKM. CDR3 bases: TGTGCCAGCATAAGTGACACAGATACGCAGTATTTT. This gives the protein CASISDTDTQYF.

The V and J genes are TRBV27 and TRBJ2-1; D gene uncertain. Trimming removed 6 bases at V and 0 bases at J, with 9 bases between. Germline lookup yields CDR1 MNHEY and CDR2 SMNVEV (reference sequence). The CDR3 is made up of 14 amino acids. CDR3 amino acids: CASRLPSSYNEQFF. CDR3 DNA: TGTGCCAGCAGACTCCCTAGCTCCTACAATGAGCAGTTCTTC.

The rearrangement links TRBV27 to TRBJ2-1, with TRBD2 matching over 7 bases. Trimming removed 5 bases from V and 3 bases from J; junction bases left unmatched: 1. The CDR3 contains 13 residues. From germline, CDR1 is MNHEY and CDR2 SMNVEV (reference sequence). The DNA of the CDR3 is TGTGCCAGCAGTCTAGCGGACTACAATGAGCAGTTCTTC. Protein sequence: CASSLADYNEQFF.

This chain joins TRBV5-1 and TRBJ1-5; D is perhaps TRBD1 (5 bases). The CDR3 loop spans 15 amino acids. V shed 4 bases and J shed 3 bases, with 14 bases lying between them. Germline V gene data show CDR1 as SGHRS and CDR2 as YFSETQ. The CDR3, as DNA: TGCGCCAGCAGCCCGGGACTGTCCAACAATCAGCCCCAGCATTTT. It codes for CASSPGLSNNQPQHF.

The J gene is TRBJ2-4, the V gene TRBV9; D is uncertain. This CDR3 comprises 15 residues. The V gene's germline CDR1 is SGDLS and CDR2 YYNGEE. V was pared by 4 bases and J by 2 bases, with 13 bases between. The CDR3 DNA reads TGTGCCAGCAGCCCCTCCTTGCACCCCAAAAACATTCAGTACTTC. Its translation: CASSPSLHPKNIQYF.

This chain links TRBV28 with TRBJ1-2, with D unclear. The CDR3 is made up of 12 amino acids. Trimming stripped 6 bases from V and 0 bases from J, with 5 bases between. Germline V gene sequence: CDR1 MDHEN, CDR2 SYDVKM. CDR3 sequence: CASSWTNYGYTF. DNA of the CDR3: TGTGCCAGCAGCTGGACTAACTATGGCTACACCTTC.

This sequence joins TRBV27 and TRBJ2-7; 8 nucleotides align to TRBD2. CDR3 length: 14 amino acids. V dropped 8 bases and J dropped 6; count of bases not matched to a gene: 12. The germline CDR1 and CDR2 sequences are MNHEY and SMNVEV (reference sequence). CDR3 in DNA: TGTGCCAGCCGACCCACCGGGACTAGATTCGAGCAGTACTTC. Encoded protein: CASRPTGTRFEQYF.

The CDR3 sequence: CASKWDRGTDTQYF. DNA for the CDR3: TGTGCCAGCAAATGGGACAGGGGTACAGATACGCAGTATTTT. This chain joins TRBV2 and TRBJ2-3; 10 positions agree with TRBD1. CDR3 length equals 14 residues. V lost 7 bases, J lost 3 bases, and 4 bases stayed unmatched. Germline V gives CDR1 SNHLY, CDR2 FYNNEI.